Reported below is one TCR beta chain. This sample was included in a study of blood T cell repertoires in COVID-19. Study-wide context: T cells, B-cell-depleted T cells, or PBMCs provided the cDNA or gDNA that served as material.

Per the original data handling: Amplifying reference gene primers gave estimates of nucleated cell counts. TCRdb keeps only in-frame clones here, not all; method: immunoSEQ multiplex PCR. V and J calls and clone size are given by that table; D and trimming were obtained from the DNA. This repertoire shows about 59,000 clones, 70% to 85% found once; its top ten account for about 3.3%. This sequence originates from a man in his sixties with acute or convalescent COVID-19. The source material was peripheral blood.

The CDR3 is CASSSDRGFEKLFF. In DNA form, the CDR3 reads TGTGCCAGCAGCTCGGACAGGGGGTTTGAAAAACTGTTTTTT. V is TRBV11-2 and J is TRBJ1-4; 10 bases fit TRBD1. The germline gives CDR1 SGHAT, CDR2 FQNNGV. J gave up 7 bases and V 4 bases, and 3 bases lay outside the gene matches. The CDR3 extends over 14 amino acids.